This T cell receptor beta chain was retrieved from a study of CD8+CD57+ T cells in acquired aplastic anemia. Study overall: Sorted CD4+ plus CD8+ cells gave DNA averaging roughly 3 ug. Study-wide points: Patients and controls had in common 25 to 30 CD8+ CDR3 sequences.

Sequenced patients had shown CD8+CD57+ cell expansion by flow cytometry. Diagnosis of severe acquired aplastic anemia applied to all patients. Worth noting for this clonotype: Antigen specificity is unknown.

Profiling that covered TCR beta VDJ and CDR3 relied on genomic DNA as its template. MiXCR, run by TCRdb on the reads, gives a single entry per CDR3 protein. The sample carries around 170,000 distinct CDR3 sequences, 48% recorded once. The CDR3 has 14 amino acids. Looked up from germline, CDR1 is LNHDA and CDR2 is SQIVND (reference sequence). The ends lost 7 bases at V and 2 bases at J; junction bases unmatched: 6. The sequence was obtained from a human donor with aplastic anemia. The sample was sorted CD4+, CD8+, or CD8+CD57+ T cells (not recorded which) from PBMCs. The chain links TRBV19 to TRBJ1-2; 8 nucleotides agree with TRBD1. The CDR3: CASNPTGENYGYTF. The CDR3 DNA reads as TGTGCCAGTAACCCGACAGGGGAAAACTATGGCTACACCTTC.